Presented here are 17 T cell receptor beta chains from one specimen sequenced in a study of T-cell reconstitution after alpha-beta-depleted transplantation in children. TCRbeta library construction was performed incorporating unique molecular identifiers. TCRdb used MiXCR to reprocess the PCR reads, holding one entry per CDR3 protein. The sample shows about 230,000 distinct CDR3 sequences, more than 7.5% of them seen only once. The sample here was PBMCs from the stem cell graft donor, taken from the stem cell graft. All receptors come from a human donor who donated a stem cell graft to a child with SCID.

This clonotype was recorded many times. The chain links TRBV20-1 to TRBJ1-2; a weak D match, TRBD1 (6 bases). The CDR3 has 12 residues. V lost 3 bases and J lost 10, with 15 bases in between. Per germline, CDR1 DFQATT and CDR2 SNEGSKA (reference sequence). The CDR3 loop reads CSASGDRPVYTF. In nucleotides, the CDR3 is TGCAGTGCTAGCGGAGACAGGCCGGTCTACACCTTC.

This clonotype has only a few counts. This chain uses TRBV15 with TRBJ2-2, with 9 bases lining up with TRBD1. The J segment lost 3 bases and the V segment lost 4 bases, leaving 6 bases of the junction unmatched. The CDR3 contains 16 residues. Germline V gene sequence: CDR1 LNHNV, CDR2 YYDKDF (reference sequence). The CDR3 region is CATSTPGTGYTGELFF. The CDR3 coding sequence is TGTGCCACCAGCACACCTGGGACAGGGTACACCGGGGAGCTGTTTTTT. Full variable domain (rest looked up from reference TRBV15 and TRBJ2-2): DAMVIQNPRYQVTQFGKPVTLSCSQTLNHNVMYWYQQKSSQAPKLLFHYYDKDFNNEADTPDNFQSRRPNTSFCFLDIRSPGLGDTAMYLCATSTPGTGYTGELFFGEGSRLTVL.

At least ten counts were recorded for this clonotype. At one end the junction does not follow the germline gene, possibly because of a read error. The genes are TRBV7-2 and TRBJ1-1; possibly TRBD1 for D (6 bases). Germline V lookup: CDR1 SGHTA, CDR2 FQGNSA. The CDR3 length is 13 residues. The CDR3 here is CASSLEGGTEVFF. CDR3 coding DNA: TGTGCCAGCAGCTTAGAAGGGGGGACTGAAGTTTTCTTT.

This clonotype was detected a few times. CDR3 region: CASRQDGTANTEAFF. The CDR3 nucleotides are TGTGCCAGCAGACAGGACGGGACAGCCAACACTGAAGCTTTCTTT. The rearrangement uses TRBV7-9 and TRBJ1-1; 7 nucleotides match TRBD1. The length of the CDR3 is 15 residues. CDR1 and CDR2 (germline): SEHNR, FQNEAQ (reference sequence). V dropped 6 bases and J dropped 2; count of bases not matched to a gene: 9. The variable domain in full, with the rest retrieved from reference TRBV7-9 and TRBJ1-1, is DTGVSQNPRHKITKRGQNVTFRCDPISEHNRLYWYRQTLGQGPEFLTYFQNEAQLEKSRLLSDRFSAERPKGSFSTLEIQRTEQGDSAMYLCASRQDGTANTEAFFGQGTRLTVV.

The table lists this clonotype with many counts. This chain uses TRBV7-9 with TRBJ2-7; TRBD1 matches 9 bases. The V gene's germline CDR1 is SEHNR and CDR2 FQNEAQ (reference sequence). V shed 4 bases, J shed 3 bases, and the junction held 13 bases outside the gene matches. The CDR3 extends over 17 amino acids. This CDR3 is CASSSPSGTGNLYEQYF. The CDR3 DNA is TGTGCCAGCAGCTCGCCGAGCGGGACAGGGAATCTCTACGAGCAGTACTTC.

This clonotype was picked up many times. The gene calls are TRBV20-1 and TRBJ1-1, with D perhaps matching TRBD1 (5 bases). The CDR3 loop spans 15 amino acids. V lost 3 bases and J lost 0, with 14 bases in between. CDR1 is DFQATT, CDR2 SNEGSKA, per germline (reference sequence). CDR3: CSASLGGEMNTEAFF. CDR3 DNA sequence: TGCAGTGCTAGCCTCGGGGGGGAGATGAACACTGAAGCTTTCTTT.

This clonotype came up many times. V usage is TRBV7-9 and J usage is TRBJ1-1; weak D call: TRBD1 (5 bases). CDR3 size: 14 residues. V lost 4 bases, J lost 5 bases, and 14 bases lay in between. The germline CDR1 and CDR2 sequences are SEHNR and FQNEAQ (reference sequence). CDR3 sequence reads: CASSSRDAATEAFF. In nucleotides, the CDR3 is TGTGCCAGCAGCTCGAGGGACGCCGCTACTGAAGCTTTCTTT.

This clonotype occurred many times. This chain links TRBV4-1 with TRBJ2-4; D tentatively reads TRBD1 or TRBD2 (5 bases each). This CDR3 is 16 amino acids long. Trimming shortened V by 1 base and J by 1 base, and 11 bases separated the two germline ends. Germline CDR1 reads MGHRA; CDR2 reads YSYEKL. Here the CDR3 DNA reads TGCGCCAGCAGCCAAGGAGGGAAGGGGGCCAAAAACATTCAGTACTTC. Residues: CASSQGGKGAKNIQYF.

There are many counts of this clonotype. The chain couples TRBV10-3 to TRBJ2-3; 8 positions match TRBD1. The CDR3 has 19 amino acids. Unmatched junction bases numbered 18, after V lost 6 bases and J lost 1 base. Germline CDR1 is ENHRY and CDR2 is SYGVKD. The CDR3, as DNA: TGTGCCATCAGCGGTGCTGGACAGGGATATCTGTCAGGCACAGATACGCAGTATTTT. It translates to CAISGAGQGYLSGTDTQYF.

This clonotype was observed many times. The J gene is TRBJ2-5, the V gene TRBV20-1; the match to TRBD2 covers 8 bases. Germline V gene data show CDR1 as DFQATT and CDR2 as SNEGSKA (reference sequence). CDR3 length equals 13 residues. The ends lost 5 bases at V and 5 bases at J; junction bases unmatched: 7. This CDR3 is CSASAGGRETQYF. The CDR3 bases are TGCAGTGCTTCTGCGGGGGGCAGGGAGACCCAGTACTTC.

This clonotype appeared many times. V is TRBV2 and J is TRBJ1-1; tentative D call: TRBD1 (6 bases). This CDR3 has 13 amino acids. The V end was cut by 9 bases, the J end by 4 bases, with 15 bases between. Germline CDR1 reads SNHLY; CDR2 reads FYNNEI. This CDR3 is CASTYTGITEAFF. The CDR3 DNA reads TGTGCCAGTACCTATACAGGGATCACTGAAGCTTTCTTT.

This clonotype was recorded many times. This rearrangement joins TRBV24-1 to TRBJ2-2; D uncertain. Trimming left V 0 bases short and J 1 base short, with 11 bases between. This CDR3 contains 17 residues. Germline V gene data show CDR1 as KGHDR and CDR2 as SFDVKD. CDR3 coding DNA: TGTGCCACCAGTGATTTGGGCAAAGGGAAGAACACCGGGGAGCTGTTTTTT. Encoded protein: CATSDLGKGKNTGELFF.

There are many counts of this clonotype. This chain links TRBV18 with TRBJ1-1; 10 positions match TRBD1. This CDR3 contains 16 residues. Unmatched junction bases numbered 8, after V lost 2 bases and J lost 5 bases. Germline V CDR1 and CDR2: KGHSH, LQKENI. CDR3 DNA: TGTGCCAGCTCACCAACGGGGACAGGGGTAGGGACTGAAGCTTTCTTT. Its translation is CASSPTGTGVGTEAFF.

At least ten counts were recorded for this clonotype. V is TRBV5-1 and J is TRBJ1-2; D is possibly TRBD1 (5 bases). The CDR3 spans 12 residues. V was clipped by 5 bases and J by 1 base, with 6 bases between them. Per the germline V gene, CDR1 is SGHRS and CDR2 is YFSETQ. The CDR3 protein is CASRTDNYGYTF. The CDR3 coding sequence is TGCGCCAGCAGGACAGATAACTATGGCTACACCTTC.

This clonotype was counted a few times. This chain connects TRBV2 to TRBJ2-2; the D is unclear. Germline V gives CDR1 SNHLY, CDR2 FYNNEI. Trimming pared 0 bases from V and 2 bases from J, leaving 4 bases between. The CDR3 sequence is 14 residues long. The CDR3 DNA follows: TGTGCCAGCAGTGAAGCGCGCAACACCGGGGAGCTGTTTTTT. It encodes CASSEARNTGELFF.

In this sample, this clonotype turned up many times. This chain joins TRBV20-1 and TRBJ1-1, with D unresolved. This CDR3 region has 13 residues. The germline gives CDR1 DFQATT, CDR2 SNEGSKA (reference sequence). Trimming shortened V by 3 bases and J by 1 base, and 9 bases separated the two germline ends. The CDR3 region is CSARIRGNTEAFF. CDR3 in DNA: TGCAGTGCTAGGATTCGAGGGAACACTGAAGCTTTCTTT.

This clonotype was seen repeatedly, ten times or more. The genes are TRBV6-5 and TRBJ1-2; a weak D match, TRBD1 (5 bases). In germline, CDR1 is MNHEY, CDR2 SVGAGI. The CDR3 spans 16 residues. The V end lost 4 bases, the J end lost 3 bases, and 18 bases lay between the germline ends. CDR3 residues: CASSSGPRGDYYGYTF. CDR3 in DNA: TGTGCCAGCAGTTCCGGGCCTCGAGGGGATTACTATGGCTACACCTTC.